This T cell receptor beta chain was sequenced in a study of long-term antiretroviral therapy in people with HIV (dated by TCRdb to 2021 to 2024). Background on the whole study: Collection of the earliest samples took place about a decade ahead of the 2015 WHO recommendation for immediate ART, at a time when ART was typically delayed until CD4 counts fell. From some 30 adults with confirmed HIV infection, the cohort provided 150 to 200 cryopreserved PBMC samples, gathered serially across a mean of approximately six years (range 1-12). This retrospective serial study examined whether starting ART and sustained HIV suppression were associated with changes in the composition and diversity of the TRB repertoire in peripheral blood. About 35% of the 30 participants with HIV were female. No cross-contamination during QIAcube processing was seen in test extractions of a monoclonal T-cell line run alongside 30 or so polyclonal samples.

Broad study findings and their caveats: Because pre-ART samples had limited cell numbers, unsorted PBMC were profiled rather than sorted CD4+ and CD8+ T cells. Inferences about post-ART repertoire changes were limited because no data were available on ART adherence, viral resistance or therapy changes. Expanded TRB clones identified before ART initiation dominated the repertoire across all time points, though the dominance fluctuated and decreased in many PLHIV after ART. The samples span the years 2004 to 2017, and the ART regimens used at that time may not be as effective as current regimens. Compared with controls, HIV repertoires had narrower CDR3 length ranges, and the network structure pointed to an antigen-experienced repertoire that shifted only slightly toward naive after ART. A significant increase in TRB diversity was found to be associated with ART initiation, although TRB diversity was observed to remain significantly below that of transplant donor controls even after long-term ART. Limited PBMC availability meant only the TCR beta chain was sequenced, without alpha chain pairing.

To be included, a participant needed at least one PBMC sample from before ART initiation plus at least two post-ART samples. Every participant with HIV received treatment in the United States of America. Before DNA extraction, cryopreserved samples containing about 0.95-10 million PBMC were thawed and washed. At the time of the earliest PBMC sample, participants with HIV were aged between about 20 and 55 years. PBMC samples from each participant spanned 1-4 timepoints before ART initiation and 2-8 timepoints after ART initiation, with a median of 7 samples. For every participant, serial HIV viral load, CD4+ T-cell count, ART history and demographic data were obtained. Using a Qiagen kit on a QIAcube, genomic DNA was extracted from unsorted PBMC, with samples processed in batches of 12. A remark on this clone: The clone's antigen remains unknown. Per-base qualities were not stored, and no clone one base away is much larger.

In the germline V gene (reference sequence), CDR1 corresponds to LNHDA and CDR2 to SQIVND. V loses 7 bases of germline sequence and J loses 6 bases, and the interval between the two ends is 14 bases. There are 13 amino acids in the CDR3, from cysteine to phenylalanine inclusive. Here the CDR3 DNA is all that survives: 39 bases in frame from base 1. The immunoSEQ hsTCRB v3.0 assay was used at survey level resolution to sequence the TRB variable region. TRB sequencing targeted a depth of roughly 35,000-55,000 T-cell genomes per sample. An Illumina MiSeq with a v3 150-cycle kit was used to sequence the pooled TRB libraries. As for how the authors treated the data: Analysis of repertoires was carried out in R inside a reproducible Nextflow workflow spanning QC, data transformation and analysis. Custom analyses were implemented in LymphoSeq2, an R package for AIRR-Seq data exploration. After excluding several samples that yielded fewer than 5000 total TRB sequences, some 190 HIV repertoires remained for analysis. Of the roughly 180 retained HIV repertoires, some 60 were collected before and 120 to 130 after ART initiation. Each repertoire was downsampled to 5000 TRB nucleotide sequences, and summary statistics were averaged across 100 downsampling iterations. TRB sequences were retained for analysis only if CDR3 regions of at least seven amino acids were present. Diversity was measured with a Shannon entropy-derived clonality score and the Gini coefficient. In repertoire networks, the top 5000 CDR3 amino acid sequences were linked whenever an edit distance of one separated two sequences. GLIPH2 predicted antigen specificity groups and MHC restriction for TRB CDR3 amino acid sequences. To flag known CMV, EBV, HIV or tissue antigen associations, CDR3 amino acid sequences were matched against VDJdb and McPAS-TCR. Pre-ART, post-ART and control groups were compared with Wilcoxon signed-rank tests and Holm-Bonferroni correction. Not all clones reach the TCRdb copy of this immuneACCESS table, which keeps in-frame sequences only. Checked studies attribute under half of the gap to unresolved V genes and leave the rest unexplained. D and trimming come from the DNA, and the V and J calls and clone size come from that table. This sample lists 19,000 or so clones; around 80% were detected once. Around 7.9% of the sample is in the top ten clones.

The source of this sequence is a woman in her 40s with HIV. Sequencing used unsorted PBMCs, obtained at the start of antiretroviral therapy, before treatment. The chain links TRBV19 with TRBJ2-3, with TRBD1 as a weak D call on 6 bases. This receptor has the CDR3 CASKGGRWDTQYF. The bases are TGTGCCAGTAAAGGGGGTAGGTGGGATACGCAGTATTTT.